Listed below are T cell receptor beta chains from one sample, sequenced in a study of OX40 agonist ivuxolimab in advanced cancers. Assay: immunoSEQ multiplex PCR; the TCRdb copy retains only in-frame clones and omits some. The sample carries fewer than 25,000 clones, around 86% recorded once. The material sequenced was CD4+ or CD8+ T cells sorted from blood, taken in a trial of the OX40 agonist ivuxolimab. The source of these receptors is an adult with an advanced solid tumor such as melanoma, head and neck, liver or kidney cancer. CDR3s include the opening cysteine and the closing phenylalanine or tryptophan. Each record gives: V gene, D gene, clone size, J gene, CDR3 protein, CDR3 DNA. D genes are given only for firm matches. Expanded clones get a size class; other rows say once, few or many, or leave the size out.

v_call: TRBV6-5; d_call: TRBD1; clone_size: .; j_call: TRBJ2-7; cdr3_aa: CASSLVPGGEQYF; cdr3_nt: TGTGCCAGCAGTTTAGTGCCAGGGGGCGAGCAGTACTTC
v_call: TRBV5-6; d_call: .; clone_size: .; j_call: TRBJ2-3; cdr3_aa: CASSSSGTRYTDTQYF; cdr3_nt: TGTGCCAGCAGCTCCTCCGGGACCCGATACACAGATACGCAGTATTTT
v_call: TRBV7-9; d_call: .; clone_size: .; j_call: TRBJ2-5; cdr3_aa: CASSSTEPTEVETQYF; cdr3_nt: TGTGCCAGCAGCTCCACGGAGCCGACAGAGGTAGAGACCCAGTACTTC
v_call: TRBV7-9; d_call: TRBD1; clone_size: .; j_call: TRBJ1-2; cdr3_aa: CASSSGQGGDGYTF; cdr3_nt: TGTGCCAGCAGCTCCGGACAGGGAGGGGATGGCTACACCTTC
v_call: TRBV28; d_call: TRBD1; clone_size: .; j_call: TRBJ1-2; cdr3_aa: CASSLPRDRASGYGYTF; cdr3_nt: TGTGCCAGCAGTTTACCCCGGGACAGGGCCTCCGGCTATGGCTACACCTTC
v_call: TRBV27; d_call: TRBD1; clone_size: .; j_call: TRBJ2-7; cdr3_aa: CASSLSGQGAYEQYF; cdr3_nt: TGTGCCAGCAGTCTCTCGGGACAGGGGGCCTACGAGCAGTACTTC
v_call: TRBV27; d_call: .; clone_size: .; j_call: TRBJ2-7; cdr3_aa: CTSSPATALPYEQYF; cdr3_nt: TGTACCAGCAGTCCCGCAACAGCCCTTCCCTACGAGCAGTACTTC
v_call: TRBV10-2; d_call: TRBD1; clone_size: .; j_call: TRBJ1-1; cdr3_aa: CASSETGQGRTEAFF; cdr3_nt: TGCGCCAGCAGTGAGACGGGACAGGGACGTACTGAAGCTTTCTTT
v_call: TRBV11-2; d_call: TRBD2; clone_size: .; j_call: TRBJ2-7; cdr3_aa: CASSERGTSGRGEQYF; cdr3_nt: TGTGCCAGCAGCGAACGTGGGACTAGCGGGAGGGGGGAGCAGTACTTC
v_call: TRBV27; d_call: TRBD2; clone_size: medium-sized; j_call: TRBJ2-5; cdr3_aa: CASSMGTSLGRETQYF; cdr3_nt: TGTGCCAGCAGTATGGGGACTAGCTTAGGGAGAGAGACCCAGTACTTC
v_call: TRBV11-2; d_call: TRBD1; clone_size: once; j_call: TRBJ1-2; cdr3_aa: CASSLGAGGVFSSGYTF; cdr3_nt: TGTGCCAGCAGCTTAGGGGCAGGGGGCGTTTTTTCCTCTGGCTACACCTTC
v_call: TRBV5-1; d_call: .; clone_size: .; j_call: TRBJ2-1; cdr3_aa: CASSPTRAHGYNEQFF; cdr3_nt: TGCGCCAGCAGCCCAACAAGGGCCCACGGCTACAATGAGCAGTTCTTC
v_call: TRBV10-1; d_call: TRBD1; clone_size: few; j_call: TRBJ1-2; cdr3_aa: CACQGDGYTF; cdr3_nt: TGCGCCTGCCAGGGGGATGGCTACACCTTC
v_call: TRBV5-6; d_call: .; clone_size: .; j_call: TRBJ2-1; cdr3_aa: CASSPRGGPYNEQFF; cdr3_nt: TGTGCCAGCAGCCCCAGGGGCGGGCCGTACAATGAGCAGTTCTTC
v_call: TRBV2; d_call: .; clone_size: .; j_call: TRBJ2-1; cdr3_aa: CASSESSGDFASSYNEQFF; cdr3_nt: TGTGCCAGCAGTGAAAGTAGCGGCGATTTTGCCTCCTCCTACAATGAGCAGTTCTTC
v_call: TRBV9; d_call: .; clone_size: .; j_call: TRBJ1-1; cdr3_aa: CASSDHPRGGTEAFF; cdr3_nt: TGTGCCAGCAGCGACCACCCCCGAGGTGGTACTGAAGCTTTCTTT
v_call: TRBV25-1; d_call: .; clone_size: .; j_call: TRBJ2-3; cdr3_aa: CASSESASGTDTQYF; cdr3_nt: TGTGCCAGCAGTGAGTCGGCTAGCGGCACAGATACGCAGTATTTT
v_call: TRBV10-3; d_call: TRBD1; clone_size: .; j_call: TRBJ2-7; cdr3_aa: CAISELTGFEQYF; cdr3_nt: TGTGCCATCAGTGAGTTGACAGGGTTCGAGCAGTACTTC
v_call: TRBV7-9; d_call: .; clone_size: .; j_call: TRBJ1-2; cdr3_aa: CASTLGGSYGYTF; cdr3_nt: TGTGCCAGCACCCTAGGGGGGAGCTATGGCTACACCTTC
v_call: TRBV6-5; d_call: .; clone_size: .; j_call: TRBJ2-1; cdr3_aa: CASNQGSNEQFF; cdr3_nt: TGTGCCAGCAACCAAGGTAGTAATGAGCAGTTCTTC
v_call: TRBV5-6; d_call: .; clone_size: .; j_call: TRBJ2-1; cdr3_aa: CASNLGPEQFF; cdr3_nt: TGTGCCAGCAACCTTGGACCTGAGCAGTTCTTC
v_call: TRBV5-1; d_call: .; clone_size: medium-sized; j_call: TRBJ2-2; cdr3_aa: CASNGHGSGELFF; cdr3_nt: TGCGCCAGCAACGGACACGGGTCCGGGGAGCTGTTTTTT
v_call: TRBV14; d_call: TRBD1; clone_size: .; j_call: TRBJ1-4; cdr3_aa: CASSPTMTGFGTNEKLFF; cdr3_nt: TGTGCCAGCAGCCCAACTATGACAGGGTTCGGAACTAATGAAAAACTGTTTTTT
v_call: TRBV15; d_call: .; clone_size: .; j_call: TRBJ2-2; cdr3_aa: CATSIDTGEVNTGELFF; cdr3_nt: TGTGCCACCAGCATTGACACGGGAGAGGTGAACACCGGGGAGCTGTTTTTT
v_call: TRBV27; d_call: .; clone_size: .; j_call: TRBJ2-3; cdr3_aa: CASSSSAGGDTQYF; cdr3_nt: TGTGCCAGCAGTTCCTCGGCGGGTGGGGATACGCAGTATTTT
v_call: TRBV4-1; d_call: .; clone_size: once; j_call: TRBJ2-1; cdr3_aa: CASSQRVDEQFF; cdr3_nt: TGCGCCAGCAGCCAACGGGTAGATGAGCAGTTCTTC
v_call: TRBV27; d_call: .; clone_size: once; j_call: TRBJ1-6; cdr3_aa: CASSPRQGSPLHF; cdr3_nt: TGTGCCAGCAGCCCCAGGCAGGGGTCACCCCTCCACTTT
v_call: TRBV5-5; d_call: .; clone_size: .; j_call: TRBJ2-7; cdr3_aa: CASSFFGGTYEQYF; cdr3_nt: TGTGCCAGCAGCTTCTTTGGCGGTACCTACGAGCAGTACTTC
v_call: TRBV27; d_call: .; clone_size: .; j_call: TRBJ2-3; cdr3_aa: CASSPARGEDTQYF; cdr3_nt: TGTGCCAGCAGTCCAGCGAGGGGGGAGGATACGCAGTATTTT
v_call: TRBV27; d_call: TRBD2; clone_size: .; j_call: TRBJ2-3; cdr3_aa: CASTPGPGLADTDTQYF; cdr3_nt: TGTGCCAGCACCCCGGGGCCGGGACTAGCCGACACAGATACGCAGTATTTT
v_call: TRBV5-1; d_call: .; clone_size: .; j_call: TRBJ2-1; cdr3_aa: CASSLAGNEQFF; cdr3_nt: TGCGCCAGCAGCTTGGCCGGTAATGAGCAGTTCTTC
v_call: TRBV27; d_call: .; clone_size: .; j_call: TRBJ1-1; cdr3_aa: CASRDLATTNTEAFF; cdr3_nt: TGTGCCAGCAGGGACCTGGCGACAACGAACACTGAAGCTTTCTTT
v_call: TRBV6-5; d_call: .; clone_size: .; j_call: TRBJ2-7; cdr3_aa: CASSYSGQTSYEQYF; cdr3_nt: TGTGCCAGCAGTTACTCGGGTCAGACTTCCTACGAGCAGTACTTC
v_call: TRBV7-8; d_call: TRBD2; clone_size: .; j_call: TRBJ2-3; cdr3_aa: CASSLDLAGGHTDTQYF; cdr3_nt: TGTGCCAGCAGCTTAGATCTAGCGGGGGGTCACACAGATACGCAGTATTTT
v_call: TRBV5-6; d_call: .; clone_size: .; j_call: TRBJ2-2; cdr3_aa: CASSFTRTGELFF; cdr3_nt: TGTGCCAGCAGTTTTACTAGGACCGGGGAGCTGTTTTTT
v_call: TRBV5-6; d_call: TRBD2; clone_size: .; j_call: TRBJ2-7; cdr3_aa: CASSPEGAGGSYEQYF; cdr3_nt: TGTGCCAGCAGCCCCGAGGGAGCGGGGGGCTCCTACGAGCAGTACTTC
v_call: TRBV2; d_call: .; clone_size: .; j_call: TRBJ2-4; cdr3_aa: CASSGRLGQNIQYF; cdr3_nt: TGTGCCAGCAGTGGCCGACTAGGTCAAAACATTCAGTACTTC
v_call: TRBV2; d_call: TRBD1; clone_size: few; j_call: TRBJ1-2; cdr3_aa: CASSGTGLDYGYTF; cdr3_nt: TGTGCCAGCAGTGGGACAGGGCTGGACTATGGCTACACCTTC
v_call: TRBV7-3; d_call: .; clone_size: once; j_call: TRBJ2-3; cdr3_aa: CASSPGLALSRDTQYF; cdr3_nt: TGTGCCAGCAGCCCCGGACTGGCCCTCTCGAGAGATACGCAGTATTTT
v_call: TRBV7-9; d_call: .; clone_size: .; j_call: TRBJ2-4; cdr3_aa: CASQMGGIQYF; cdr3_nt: TGTGCCAGCCAGATGGGGGGCATTCAGTACTTC
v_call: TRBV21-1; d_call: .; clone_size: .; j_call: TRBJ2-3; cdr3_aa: CASSKVSGRTSDTLEDTQYF; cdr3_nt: TGTGCCAGCAGCAAAGTCTCAGGGAGGACTAGCGACACTCTTGAGGATACGCAGTATTTT